Given below is one TCR beta chain in context. This clone's antigen is unknown. Base quality data are lacking; no much larger clone is found one base away. Germline trimming: 4 bases from V, 9 bases from J; junction bases outside gene matches: 11. Taken from cysteine to phenylalanine, the CDR3 has 16 residues. Of the read, only the CDR3 DNA is kept; its 48 bases are in frame from base 1. The germline V gene yields SGHVS for CDR1 and FQNEAQ for CDR2. The immunoSEQ Assay, a bias-controlled multiplex PCR, was used to amplify TCRbeta CDR3 regions from genomic DNA. The authors processed their data as follows. The number of nucleated cells in each sample was estimated by amplification of reference gene primers within the assay. To quantify the absolute abundance of each unique TCRbeta CDR3 rearrangement, sequence reads were collapsed and filtered. For each sample, productive Simpson clonality was calculated as the square root of Simpson's diversity index over productive rearrangements. This is the immuneACCESS table as TCRdb keeps it, with only in-frame sequences that have V and J called. A part of the clones is gone; compared with another copy, unresolved V genes explain less than half, and the rest is unexplained. The V and J calls and clone size were taken over from that table, and D and trimming were inferred from the DNA. Recorded for this sample are about 100,000 clones; roughly 90% of them occurred a single time. Approximately 2.2% of the sample rests with the top ten.

This specimen comes from a study of blood T cell repertoires in COVID-19 (dated by TCRdb to the early 2020s). Looking at the study overall: Collaborator samples came from the United States, Italy and Spain and covered acute and convalescent phases of COVID-19. Samples were obtained from the ongoing ImmuneRACE study (first 160 participants) and from 1,200 or so subjects provided by 6 global collaborators. The repertoires were released in a freely available public database intended as a resource for research on the immune response to SARS-CoV-2. The prospective study material was composed of cDNA or gDNA derived from T cells, B-cell-depleted T cells, or PBMCs. Deeply sampled blood TCRbeta repertoires from subjects exposed to, actively infected with, or recovered from COVID-19 were included in the dataset. Where available, HLA class I and class II types were obtained from metadata supplied by the sample provider rather than from assay-based typing. The sample metadata nearly always contained a de-identified subject ID, COVID-19 status, age in years and sex. The investigation overall reported the following: The quantity of clinical and demographic metadata differed by source and by participant and was supplied without curation.

The collaborating institutions used their own protocols to collect whole blood in K2EDTA tubes. For TCRbeta analysis, collaborators shipped samples in one of three forms: frozen whole blood, isolated PBMCs, or DNA extracted from either of those sample types. The sequence was collected from a man aged 50 to 60 with active COVID-19. This sequence uses TRBV7-8 and TRBJ2-1, and 11 junctional nucleotides match TRBD2. Input material: peripheral blood. The bases read TGTGCCAGCAGCTCGGGACTAGCGGTGCCTCCCCTTGAGCAGTTCTTC. This is translated as CASSSGLAVPPLEQFF.